This TCR beta chain was obtained from a study of T cells in women clearing cervical HPV infection. Study-level findings and limits: CIN3+ cases had significantly higher TCR richness than controls; evenness did not differ.

Assay: immunoSEQ multiplex PCR; the TCRdb copy retains only in-frame clones and omits some. The sample's table shows fewer than 30,000 clones. As to this clone: What it recognizes is unknown. The read ends 3 residues shy of where the CDR3 ends; the end is completed using the germline J gene.

The germline V and J ends were trimmed by 5 bases and 8 bases, with 22 bases remaining between them. CDR1 is ENHRY, CDR2 SYGVKD, per germline. The CDR3 contains 16 residues. The sequence derives from a woman aged 18 to 75 with a cervical HPV16 infection that either progressed to CIN3+ or cleared (not recorded which). J is TRBJ2-4 and V is TRBV10-3; D perhaps matches TRBD2 (5 bases). The sequenced sample was blood buffy coat. CDR3 sequence: CAISSTPQGPGDIQYF. The sequenced CDR3 bases are TGTGCCATCAGTTCCACGCCCCAAGGACCCGGGGACATT.